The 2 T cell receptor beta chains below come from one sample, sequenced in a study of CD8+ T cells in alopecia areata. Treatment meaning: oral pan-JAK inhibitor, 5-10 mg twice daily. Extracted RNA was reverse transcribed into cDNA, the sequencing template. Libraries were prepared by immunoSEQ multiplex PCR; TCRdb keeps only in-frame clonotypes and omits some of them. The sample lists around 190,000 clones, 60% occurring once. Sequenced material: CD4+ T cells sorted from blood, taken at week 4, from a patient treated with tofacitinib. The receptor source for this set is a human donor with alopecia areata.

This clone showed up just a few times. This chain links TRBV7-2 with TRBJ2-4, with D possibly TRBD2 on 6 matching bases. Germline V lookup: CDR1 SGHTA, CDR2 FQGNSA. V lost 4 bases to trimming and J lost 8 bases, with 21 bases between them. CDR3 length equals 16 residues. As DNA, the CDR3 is TGTGCCAGCAGCTCGAAATTTGGTAGCGGAGGGGACATTCAGTACTTC. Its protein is CASSSKFGSGGDIQYF.

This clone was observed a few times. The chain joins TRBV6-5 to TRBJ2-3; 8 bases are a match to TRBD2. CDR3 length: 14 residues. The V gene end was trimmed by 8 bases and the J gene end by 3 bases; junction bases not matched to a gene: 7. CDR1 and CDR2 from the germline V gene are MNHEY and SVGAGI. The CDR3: CASRLASETDTQYF. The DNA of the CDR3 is TGTGCCAGCCGACTAGCGTCCGAAACAGATACGCAGTATTTT.